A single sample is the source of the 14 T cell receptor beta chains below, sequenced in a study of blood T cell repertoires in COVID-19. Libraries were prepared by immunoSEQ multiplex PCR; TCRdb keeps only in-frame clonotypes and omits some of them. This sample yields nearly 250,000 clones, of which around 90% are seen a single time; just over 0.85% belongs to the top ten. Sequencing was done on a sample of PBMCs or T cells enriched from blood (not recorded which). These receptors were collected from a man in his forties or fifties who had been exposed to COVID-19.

The CDR3 DNA is TGTGCCAGCAGCCCGGACAGGTGGGCAGGAAACACCATATATTTT. Encoded protein: CASSPDRWAGNTIYF. The chain couples TRBV13 to TRBJ1-3, with TRBD1 identical over 7 bases. After removal of 5 bases from V and 4 bases from J, the junction contained 8 bases not matched to a gene. This CDR3 contains 15 residues. CDR1 and CDR2 from the germline V gene are PRHDT and FYEKMQ (reference sequence).

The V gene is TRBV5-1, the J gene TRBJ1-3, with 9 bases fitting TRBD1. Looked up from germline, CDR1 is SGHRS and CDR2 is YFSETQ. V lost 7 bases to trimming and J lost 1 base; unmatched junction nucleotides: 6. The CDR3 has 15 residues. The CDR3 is CASGRGQGSGNTIYF. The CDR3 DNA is TGCGCCAGCGGACGCGGACAGGGGTCTGGAAACACCATATATTTT.

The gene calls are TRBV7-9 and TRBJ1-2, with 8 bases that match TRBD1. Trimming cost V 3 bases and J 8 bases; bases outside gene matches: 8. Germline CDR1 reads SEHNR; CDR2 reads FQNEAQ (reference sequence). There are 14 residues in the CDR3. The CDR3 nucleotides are TGTGCCAGCAGCTTTTCAGGGGGCCTTAGCGGCTACACCTTC. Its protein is CASSFSGGLSGYTF.

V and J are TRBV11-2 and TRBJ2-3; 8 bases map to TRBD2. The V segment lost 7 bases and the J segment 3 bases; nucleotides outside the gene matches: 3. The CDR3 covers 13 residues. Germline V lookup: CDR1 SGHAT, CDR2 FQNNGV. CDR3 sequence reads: CASTRGGTDTQYF. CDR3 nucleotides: TGTGCCAGCACCCGGGGGGGGACAGATACGCAGTATTTT.

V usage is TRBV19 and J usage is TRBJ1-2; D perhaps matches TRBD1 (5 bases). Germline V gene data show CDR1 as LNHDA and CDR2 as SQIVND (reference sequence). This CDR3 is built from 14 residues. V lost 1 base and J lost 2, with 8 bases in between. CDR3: CASSIVQANYGYTF. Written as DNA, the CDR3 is TGTGCCAGTAGTATAGTACAGGCGAACTATGGCTACACCTTC.

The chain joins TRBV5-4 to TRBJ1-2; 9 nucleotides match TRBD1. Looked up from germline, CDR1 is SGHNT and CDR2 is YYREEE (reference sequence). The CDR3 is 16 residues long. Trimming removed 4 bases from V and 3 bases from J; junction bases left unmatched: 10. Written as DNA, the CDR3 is TGTGCCAGCAGCCCGGGACAGGGTCGGGGTTACTATGGCTACACCTTC. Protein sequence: CASSPGQGRGYYGYTF. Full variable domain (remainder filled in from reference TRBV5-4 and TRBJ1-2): ETGVTQSPTHLIKTRGQQVTLRCSSQSGHNTVSWYQQALGQGPQFIFQYYREEENGRGNFPPRFSGLQFPNYSSELNVNALELDDSALYLCASSPGQGRGYYGYTFGSGTRLTVV.

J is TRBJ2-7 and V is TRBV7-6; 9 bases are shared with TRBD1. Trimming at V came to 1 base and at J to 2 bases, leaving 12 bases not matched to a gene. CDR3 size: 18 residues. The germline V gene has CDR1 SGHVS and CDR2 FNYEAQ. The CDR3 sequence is CASSLVPPGQGFAYEQYF. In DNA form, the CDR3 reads TGTGCCAGCAGCTTAGTTCCTCCGGGACAGGGCTTTGCCTACGAGCAGTACTTC.

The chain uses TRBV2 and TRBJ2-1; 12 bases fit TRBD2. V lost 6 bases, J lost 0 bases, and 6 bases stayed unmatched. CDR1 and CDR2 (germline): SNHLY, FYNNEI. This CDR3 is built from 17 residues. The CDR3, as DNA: TGTGCCAGCAGGACTAGCGGGGGTATCACCTCCTACAATGAGCAGTTCTTC. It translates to CASRTSGGITSYNEQFF.

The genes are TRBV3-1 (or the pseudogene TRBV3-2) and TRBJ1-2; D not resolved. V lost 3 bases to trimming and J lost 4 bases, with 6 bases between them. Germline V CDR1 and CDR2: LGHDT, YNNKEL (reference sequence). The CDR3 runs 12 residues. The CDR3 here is CASSQRSYGYTF. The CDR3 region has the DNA TGTGCCAGCAGCCAGAGAAGCTATGGCTACACCTTC.

CDR3 sequence: CASSYSMMSYEQYF. DNA for the CDR3: TGTGCCAGCAGCTACTCTATGATGTCCTACGAGCAGTACTTC. The rearrangement uses TRBV27 and TRBJ2-7; D is unclear. Looked up from germline, CDR1 is MNHEY and CDR2 is SMNVEV (reference sequence). This CDR3 is 14 amino acids long. V was clipped by 6 bases and J by 1 base, with 13 bases between them.

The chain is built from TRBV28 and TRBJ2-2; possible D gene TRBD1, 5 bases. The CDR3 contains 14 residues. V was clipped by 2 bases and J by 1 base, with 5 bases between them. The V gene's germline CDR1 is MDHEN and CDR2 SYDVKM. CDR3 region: CASSLGQNTGELFF. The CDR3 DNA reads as TGTGCCAGCAGTTTAGGACAGAACACCGGGGAGCTGTTTTTT. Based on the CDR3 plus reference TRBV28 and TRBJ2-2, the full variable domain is DVKVTQSSRYLVKRTGEKVFLECVQDMDHENMFWYRQDPGLGLRLIYFSYDVKMKEKGDIPEGYSVSREKKERFSLILESASTNQTSMYLCASSLGQNTGELFFGEGSRLTVL.

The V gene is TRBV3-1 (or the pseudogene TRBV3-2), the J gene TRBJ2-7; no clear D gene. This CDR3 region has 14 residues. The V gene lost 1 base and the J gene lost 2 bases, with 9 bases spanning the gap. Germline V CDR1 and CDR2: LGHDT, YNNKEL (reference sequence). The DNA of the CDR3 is TGTGCCAGCAGCCAAGTCATCGGTCCCTACGAGCAGTACTTC. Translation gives CASSQVIGPYEQYF.

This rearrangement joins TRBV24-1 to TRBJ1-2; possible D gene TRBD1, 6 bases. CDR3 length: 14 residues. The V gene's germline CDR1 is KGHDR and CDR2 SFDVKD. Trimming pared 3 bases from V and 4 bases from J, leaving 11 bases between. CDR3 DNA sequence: TGTGCCACCAGTGATCCTAGGACAGCCTATGGCTACACCTTC. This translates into CATSDPRTAYGYTF.

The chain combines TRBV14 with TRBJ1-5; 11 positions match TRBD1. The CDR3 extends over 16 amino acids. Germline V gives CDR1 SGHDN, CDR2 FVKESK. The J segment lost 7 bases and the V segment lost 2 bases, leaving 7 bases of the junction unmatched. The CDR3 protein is CASSQTGTGGDQPQHF. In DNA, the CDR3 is TGTGCCAGCAGCCAAACCGGGACAGGGGGGGACCAGCCCCAGCATTTT. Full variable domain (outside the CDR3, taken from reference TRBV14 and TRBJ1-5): EAGVTQFPSHSVIEKGQTVTLRCDPISGHDNLYWYRRVMGKEIKFLLHFVKESKQDESGMPNNRFLAERTGGTYSTLKVQPAELEDSGVYFCASSQTGTGGDQPQHFGDGTRLSIL.